This entry describes one T cell receptor beta chain. This clonotype was observed a handful of times. Its recognized antigen is unknown. No base-level quality is on record; no much larger clone is a single base apart. Ophthalmopathy patients had moderately to severely active disease, Clinical Activity Score of at least 3, NOSPECS grade of at least 4, and disease duration under 3 months. Patients with other autoimmune diseases, uncontrolled infections, pregnancy or lactation were excluded from the study. Diagnosis relied on clinical symptoms, serum thyroxine, TRAb, thyroid ultrasound and orbital computed tomography. PBMCs were isolated from approximately 10 ml of fresh peripheral blood by Ficoll-Paque density gradient centrifugation. Total RNA was extracted with Trizol reagent and quality-checked on an Agilent 2100 Bioanalyzer. The sample comes from a study of Graves' ophthalmopathy and Graves' hyperthyroidism (dated 2018 in TCRdb). A note on the overall study: Peripheral blood samples were taken at the time of initial diagnosis, before any treatment was given. In total, some 130 blood samples were TCR-sequenced: 43 ophthalmopathy, under 80 hyperthyroidism and some 17 hyperthyroidism-to-ophthalmopathy patients. To explore V-J signatures that distinguish ophthalmopathy from hyperthyroidism, a discovery set of 95 to 100 patients was enrolled, made up of about 40 with ophthalmopathy and some 60 with stable hyperthyroidism. An independent validation cohort comprised around 20 hyperthyroidism patients and 15 to 17 patients who later progressed from hyperthyroidism to ophthalmopathy. The study used signatures of the TCR beta repertoire to tell Graves' ophthalmopathy apart from Graves' hyperthyroidism and to predict which patients would progress to ophthalmopathy. After sampling, hyperthyroidism patients received methimazole starting at 30 mg daily, and ophthalmopathy patients received high-dose intravenous methylprednisolone. In over 5 hyperthyroidism patients, the T-cell repertoire of thyroid tissue was compared with the T-cell repertoire of blood. The full study reports these points: Among expanded thyroid clonotypes with frequency above 0.001, most also showed up in blood, which suggests that blood repertoires may reflect the thyroid immune response. Ophthalmopathy was separated from stable hyperthyroidism by the 13-signature model with around 89% sensitivity and less than 82% specificity in cross-validation and with 80%/75% in the test set. In validation, the model predicted ophthalmopathy progression with about 64% sensitivity and roughly 72% specificity; 12 predicted patients were CT-confirmed with GO in a median of about 6.1 months. No statistical method was used to predetermine the sample size, and group allocation was not hidden from the investigators.

V is cut by 2 bases and J by 4 bases, and the space between the germline ends is 20 bases. Via the germline V gene, CDR1 is SGHTA and CDR2 FQGNSA. Measured from the cysteine to the phenylalanine, the CDR3 is 17 residues long. Only the CDR3 DNA stays, 51 bases, in frame from base 1. TCR beta CDR3 regions were amplified from RNA transcripts for repertoire sequencing. HTBI primers and the Qiagen OneStep RT-PCR kit were used in a first-round RT-PCR, which was followed by a second-round multiplex PCR, size selection and purification. Sequencing of the libraries was carried out on an Illumina HiSeq2000 in paired-end mode with 100 bp reads. As for the authors' bioinformatics: SOAPnuke was used for read processing, and reads with adapters, uncalled bases, a mean Phred below 15, or no exact constant-primer or identifier match were discarded. COPE v1.2.5 was used to merge the high-quality paired reads. Each unique nucleotide sequence was defined as a clonotype, and clonotypes were aligned to IMGT TRB V, D and J references with MiTCR v1.1. The analysis was limited to V-J combinations with a frequency above 0.0001, which together covered 98% to 99.2% of repertoires. A TCR clonal expansion and chaos score per V-J combination was defined as the ratio of F50 clonal expansion to chaos observed in the TCRdist matrix. Features were reduced by Welch's t-statistics and random forest to 10 to 15 V-J combinations, which fed a naive Bayes classifier. The Morisita-Horn index was used to measure how similar the thyroid and blood repertoires were. TCRdb reran the public reads through fastp at Q25 and MiXCR, keeping productive beta chains. All rows with the same CDR3 protein become a single entry with the most common DNA and genes. These V and J calls derive from TCRdb rather than the authors' analysis. Present in this sample are 650,000 to 800,000 distinct CDR3 sequences, over 40% of which were seen just once. The top ten hold over 2.5% of the sample.

The receptor was isolated from an adult man with Graves' ophthalmopathy. Specimen: peripheral blood. The chain is assembled from TRBV7-2 and TRBJ1-2; no D segment can be confidently identified. The DNA sequence reads TGTGCCAGCAGCTTAAGTAATATGAGGAGGCTTGTCTATGGCTACACCTTC. It translates to CASSLSNMRRLVYGYTF. With the rest looked up from the reference TRBV7-2 and TRBJ1-2 genes rather than sequenced, the full variable domain is GAGVSQSPSNKVTEKGKDVELRCDPISGHTALYWYRQSLGQGLEFLIYFQGNSAPDKSGLPSDRFSAERTGGSVSTLTIQRTQQEDSAVYLCASSLSNMRRLVYGYTFGSGTRLTVV.